This T cell receptor beta chain was sequenced during a study of shared clonotypes between healthy human individuals. Findings and limits, study-wide: Since donors were few, the genetic and exposure-history diversity represented was limited.

Naive CD8 isolation took CD45RO-negative cells positively selected for CCR7 and excluded terminally differentiated effector memory CD45RA+ cells. An even split of each subset's genomic DNA across several immunoSEQ plates was performed. Produced via immunoSEQ multiplex PCR; TCRdb's table is partial and in-frame only. The sample contains roughly 1,800,000 clones, over 85% of which appear only once. V lost 3 bases to trimming and J lost 1 base; unmatched junction nucleotides: 3. Germline CDR1 and CDR2: SGHVS and FQNEAQ. The length of the CDR3 is 16 residues. Remarks on this clone: As yet, its antigen is unknown.

Sequences were obtained from naive CD8+ T cells sorted from blood. The gene calls are TRBV7-8 and TRBJ2-6; 7 nucleotides match TRBD1. The sequence came from a man aged 18 to 29 in good health. CDR3 region: CASSFYRGSGANVLTF. CDR3 DNA sequence: TGTGCCAGCAGCTTCTACAGGGGATCTGGGGCCAACGTCCTGACTTTC.